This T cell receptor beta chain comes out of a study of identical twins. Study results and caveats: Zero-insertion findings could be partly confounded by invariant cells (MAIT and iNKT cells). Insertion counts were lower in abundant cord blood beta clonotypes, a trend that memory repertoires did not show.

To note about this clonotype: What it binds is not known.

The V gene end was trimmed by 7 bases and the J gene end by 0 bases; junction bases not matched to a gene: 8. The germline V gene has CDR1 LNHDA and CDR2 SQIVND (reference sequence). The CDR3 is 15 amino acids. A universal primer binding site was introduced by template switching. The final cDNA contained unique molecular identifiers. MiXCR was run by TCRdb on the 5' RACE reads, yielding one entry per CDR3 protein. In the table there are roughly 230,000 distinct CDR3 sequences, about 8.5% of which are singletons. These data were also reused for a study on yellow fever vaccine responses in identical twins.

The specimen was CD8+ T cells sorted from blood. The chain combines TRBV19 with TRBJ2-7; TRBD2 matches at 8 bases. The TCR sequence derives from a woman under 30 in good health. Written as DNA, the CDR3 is TGTGCCAGTAAGGACAGAGCGGGAGACTCCTACGAGCAGTACTTC. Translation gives CASKDRAGDSYEQYF.